This T cell receptor (beta chain) came from a study of T cells in Graves' hyperthyroidism and ophthalmopathy. Study-wide findings and caveats: Most thyroid-expanded clonotypes above 0.001 were also found in blood.

About this clonotype: The antigen remains undetermined.

The TCR beta CDR3 regions underwent amplification using RNA transcripts as the source. RT-PCR in the first round (using the HTBI primer set) targeted the TCR CDR3. TCRdb passed the multiplex PCR reads through MiXCR, listing each CDR3 protein once. The table shows 300,000 to 400,000 distinct CDR3 sequences, with 15% to 20% occurring only once. Newly diagnosed hyperthyroidism patients aged 18 to 65 years had disease lasting under 2 months. V lost 7 bases to trimming and J lost 2 bases, with 12 bases between them. Germline lookup yields CDR1 SGHDT and CDR2 YYEEEE. The CDR3 extends over 14 amino acids. This clonotype was obtained from a woman between 45 and 60 years old with Graves' hyperthyroidism. The chain is built from TRBV5-6 and TRBJ2-2; TRBD1 is a possible D gene (5 bases). Input material: blood. The CDR3 DNA reads TGTGCCAGCGACAGCAGGGCTAACACCGGGGAGCTGTTTTTT. As protein: CASDSRANTGELFF.